The entry below gives a single T cell receptor (beta chain) sequence along with its context. Its antigen remains unidentified. The data belong to a study of shared clonotypes between healthy human individuals. Study-wide points: The study found lower generation probabilities in non-shared clonotypes than in those shared by all four donors. Sampling covered blood only; tissue repertoires likely differ.

Produced via immunoSEQ multiplex PCR; TCRdb's table is partial and in-frame only. The sample contains around 2,000,000 clones, 85% to 95% of which appear only once. The CDR3 extends over 15 amino acids. Germline assignment: CDR1 MNHEY and CDR2 SVGAGI. V dropped 6 bases and J dropped 2; count of bases not matched to a gene: 4. The receptor was isolated from a man in his late teens or twenties in good health. This chain links TRBV6-5 with TRBJ2-7; 13 positions agree with TRBD2. Source material: naive CD4+ T cells sorted from blood. This sample's subset: CD45RA+ positively selected. The CDR3 DNA sequence: TGTGCCAGCAGAAAAACTAGCGGGGGGGCCTACGAGCAGTACTTC. It yields the protein CASRKTSGGAYEQYF.